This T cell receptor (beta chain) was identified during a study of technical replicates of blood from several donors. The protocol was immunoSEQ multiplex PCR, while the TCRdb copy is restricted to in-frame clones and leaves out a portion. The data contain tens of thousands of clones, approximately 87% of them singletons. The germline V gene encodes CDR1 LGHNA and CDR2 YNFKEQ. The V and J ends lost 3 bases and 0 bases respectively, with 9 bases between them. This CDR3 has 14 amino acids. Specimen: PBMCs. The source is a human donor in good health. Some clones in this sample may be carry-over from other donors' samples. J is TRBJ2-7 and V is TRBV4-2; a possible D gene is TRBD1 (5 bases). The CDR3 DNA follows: TGTGCCAGCAGCCAGCAGGGTATCTCCTACGAGCAGTACTTC. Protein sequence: CASSQQGISYEQYF.